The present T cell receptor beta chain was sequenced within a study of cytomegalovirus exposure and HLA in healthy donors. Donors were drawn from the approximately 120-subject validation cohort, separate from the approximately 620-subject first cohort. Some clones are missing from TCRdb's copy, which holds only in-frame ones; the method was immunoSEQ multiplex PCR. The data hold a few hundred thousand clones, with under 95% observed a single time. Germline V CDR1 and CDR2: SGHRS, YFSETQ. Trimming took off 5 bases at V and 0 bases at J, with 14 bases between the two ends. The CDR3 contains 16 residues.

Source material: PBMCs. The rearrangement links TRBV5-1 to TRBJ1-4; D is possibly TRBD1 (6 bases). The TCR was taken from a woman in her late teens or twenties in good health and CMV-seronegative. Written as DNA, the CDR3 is TGCGCCAGCAGGCCACAGGGTTTTGCAACTAATGAAAAACTGTTTTTT. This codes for CASRPQGFATNEKLFF.